This passage covers 3 T cell receptor beta chains from one sample sequenced in a study of cytomegalovirus exposure and HLA in healthy donors. Sequencing used immunoSEQ multiplex PCR; TCRdb keeps in-frame clones, though not all of them. The sample has about 160,000 clones; approximately 86% are singletons. The sample comprised PBMCs. These receptors originate from a woman aged 18-35 years in good health and CMV-seronegative.

The rearrangement links TRBV5-4 to TRBJ2-7; D possibly corresponds to TRBD2 (6 bases). V lost 7 bases to trimming and J lost 2 bases, with 22 bases between them. Germline-derived CDR1 and CDR2 are SGHNT and YYREEE (reference sequence). The CDR3 length is 16 residues. The CDR3 DNA follows: TGTGCCAGCTTTTTGACTGGAGGGCCGCTACCCTACGAGCAGTACTTC. This sequence encodes CASFLTGGPLPYEQYF.

The rearrangement joins TRBV5-1 to TRBJ2-1; 8 positions agree with TRBD2. The CDR3 spans 15 residues. V shed 2 bases and J 5 bases; nucleotides not matched to a gene: 6. From germline, CDR1 is SGHRS and CDR2 YFSETQ. The CDR3 DNA follows: TGCGCCAGCAGCTTTACAGCGGGGGATAACAATGAGCAGTTCTTC. It translates to CASSFTAGDNNEQFF.

This sequence joins TRBV2 and TRBJ1-1; D not certain. CDR3 size: 13 residues. In germline, CDR1 is SNHLY, CDR2 FYNNEI. V gave up 3 bases and J gave up 10 bases, with 15 bases separating them. The CDR3 nucleotides are TGTGCCAGCAGTGATGTGGCAGGAAATCGAGCTTTCTTT. Translated: CASSDVAGNRAFF. Supplemented by reference TRBV2 and TRBJ1-1, the full variable domain reads EPEVTQTPSHQVTQMGQEVILRCVPISNHLYFYWYRQILGQKVEFLVSFYNNEISEKSEIFDDQFSVERPDGSNFTLKIRSTKLEDSAMYFCASSDVAGNRAFFGQGTRLTVV.